One and the same sample provided the 10 T cell receptor beta chains below, sequenced in a study of shared clonotypes between healthy human individuals. Using immunoSEQ multiplex PCR, the repertoire was profiled, and TCRdb retains in-frame clones only, with some absent. The data show some 2 million clones, about 95% seen once. Terminally differentiated effector memory CD45RA+ cells were excluded from the naive CD8 cells, which were CD45RO-negative and positively selected for CCR7. The sequenced material came from naive CD8+ T cells sorted from blood. Receptor source: a young man in good health.

Details on this clone: This CDR3 is also generated by other DNA sequences in the sample. The chain combines TRBV7-9 with TRBJ2-1; D gene ambiguous. This CDR3 comprises 12 residues. V was trimmed by 5 bases and J by 8 bases, leaving 10 bases between them. Looked up from germline, CDR1 is SEHNR and CDR2 is FQNEAQ (reference sequence). The CDR3 sequence: CASSLERDEQFF. For the CDR3, the DNA is TGTGCCAGCAGCCTTGAAAGGGATGAGCAGTTCTTC.

Comment on this clone: Other DNA sequences of this sample code for an identical CDR3. The chain is built from TRBV10-3 and TRBJ2-2; D is uncertain. Germline V gene lookup returns CDR1 ENHRY and CDR2 SYGVKD. The CDR3 extends over 13 amino acids. Trimming took 6 bases from V and 1 from J, leaving 6 bases between them. The CDR3 here is CAISEENTGELFF. The CDR3 nucleotides read TGTGCCATCAGCGAAGAGAACACCGGGGAGCTGTTTTTT.

This sequence joins TRBV5-1 and TRBJ2-1; TRBD2 matches at 8 bases. Looked up from germline, CDR1 is SGHRS and CDR2 is YFSETQ. Trimming removed 2 bases from V and 5 bases from J; junction bases left unmatched: 15. The CDR3 length is 18 residues. The CDR3 DNA is TGCGCCAGCAGCTTCCCTTCAGCCTCGGGAGGGGAGGACAATGAGCAGTTCTTC. Its protein product is CASSFPSASGGEDNEQFF.

This sequence joins TRBV2 and TRBJ2-5; D perhaps matches TRBD2 (5 bases). This CDR3 comprises 15 residues. Germline V gene sequence: CDR1 SNHLY, CDR2 FYNNEI. V dropped 0 bases and J dropped 2 bases, with 10 bases sitting between them. The CDR3, as DNA: TGTGCCAGCAGTGAAGCGTGGGAGAATCAAGAGACCCAGTACTTC. Protein product: CASSEAWENQETQYF.

This rearrangement joins TRBV28 to TRBJ2-1; D gene ambiguous. This CDR3 contains 14 residues. Germline values: CDR1 MDHEN, CDR2 SYDVKM. V was trimmed by 8 bases and J by 2 bases, leaving 13 bases between them. The CDR3 nucleotides are TGTGCCAGCCAACTACCCCTAGCCTACAATGAGCAGTTCTTC. Translation gives CASQLPLAYNEQFF.

The V call is TRBV7-2, the J call TRBJ2-5; tentative D call: TRBD2 (6 bases). The V and J ends lost 8 bases and 2 bases respectively, with 21 bases between them. The CDR3 covers 16 residues. Looked up from germline, CDR1 is SGHTA and CDR2 is FQGNSA. CDR3 in DNA: TGTGCCAGCTGTTCCGGGGGACGCCCTTGGCAAGAGACCCAGTACTTC. It yields the protein CASCSGGRPWQETQYF.

The rearrangement uses TRBV5-4 and TRBJ2-7; 10 bases are a match to TRBD1. In germline, CDR1 is SGHNT, CDR2 YYREEE (reference sequence). The CDR3 length is 14 residues. With 4 bases clipped from V and 6 bases from J, the junction kept 7 bases outside the gene matches. The CDR3: CASSRPGTGAEQYF. The CDR3 nucleotides read TGTGCCAGCAGCCGTCCCGGGACAGGGGCCGAGCAGTACTTC.

The rearrangement joins TRBV10-3 to TRBJ2-3; D not resolved. Looked up from germline, CDR1 is ENHRY and CDR2 is SYGVKD. The CDR3 has 16 amino acids. Trimming removed 4 bases from V and 2 bases from J, with 16 bases in between. The CDR3: CAISGSETTATDTQYF. The CDR3 DNA is TGTGCCATCAGTGGGTCAGAAACTACCGCCACAGATACGCAGTATTTT.

The chain employs TRBV6-5 and TRBJ2-3; possibly TRBD2 for D (7 bases). Germline assignment: CDR1 MNHEY and CDR2 SVGAGI. There are 15 residues in the CDR3. V dropped 5 bases and J dropped 4 bases, with 16 bases sitting between them. CDR3 nucleotide sequence: TGTGCCAGCAGTATATTTGGGGGGGGCCCAGATACGCAGTATTTT. Protein product: CASSIFGGGPDTQYF.

V gene TRBV5-1 combines with J gene TRBJ2-3; D not certain. The germline V gene has CDR1 SGHRS and CDR2 YFSETQ. The germline V and J ends were trimmed by 0 bases and 2 bases, with 7 bases remaining between them. The CDR3 runs 14 residues. In DNA, the CDR3 is TGCGCCAGCAGCTTGGAGACGTTCACAGATACGCAGTATTTT. This gives the protein CASSLETFTDTQYF.